This T cell receptor beta chain was profiled in a study of shared clonotypes between healthy human individuals. At the level of the study: Donors, aged 18 to 49, were a couple of women and a few men. The study, taken as a whole, reports: Sequencing depth was predicted to influence how clonotypes are shared among donors.

Original analysis: Junction-only sequences without quality scores came from ImmunoSEQ, so filtering differed. The data were produced by immunoSEQ multiplex PCR, yet TCRdb's version contains in-frame clones alone and is incomplete. V and J calls and clone size come straight from that table; D and trimming were deduced from the DNA. This sample has 950,000 to 1,100,000 clones, with roughly 80% found just once. The V gene's germline CDR1 is SGHTA and CDR2 FQGNSA. The CDR3 runs 15 residues. The ends lost 5 bases at V and 6 bases at J; junction bases unmatched: 9. Of note for this clone: The antigen is undetermined.

Free of recent acute infections or vaccinations, the donors were healthy HIV-negative adults. The V call is TRBV7-2, the J call TRBJ2-1, with 8 bases identical to TRBD2. The sample consisted of memory CD4+ T cells sorted from blood. Noted subset: CD45RA-negative fraction. The sequence derives from a man younger than 30 in good health. As DNA, the CDR3 is TGTGCCAGCAGCGTCGTCGCGGGAGGAGTCAATGAGCAGTTCTTC. Translated, it gives CASSVVAGGVNEQFF.